One and the same sample provided the 6 T cell receptor beta chains below, sequenced in a study of technical replicates of blood from a few donors. Sequencing used immunoSEQ multiplex PCR; TCRdb keeps in-frame clones, though not all of them. The data contain about 72,000 clones, 95% of them singletons. Sequenced input: T cells isolated from PBMCs. These receptors were obtained from a human donor in good health.

The rearrangement joins TRBV6-5 to TRBJ2-7; D unresolved. The CDR3 loop spans 16 amino acids. Trimming took off 2 bases at V and 3 bases at J, with 17 bases between the two ends. The germline V gene encodes CDR1 MNHEY and CDR2 SVGAGI. The DNA for the CDR3 is TGTGCCAGCAGTTACCAATTGGAGCCACCCCTCTACGAGCAGTACTTC. Translated, it gives CASSYQLEPPLYEQYF.

The chain couples TRBV19 to TRBJ2-7; TRBD2 matches at 7 bases. Germline V lookup: CDR1 LNHDA, CDR2 SQIVND (reference sequence). The CDR3 runs to 13 residues. Trimming cost V 8 bases and J 6 bases; bases outside gene matches: 10. In nucleotides, the CDR3 is TGTGCCAGTGCCTTAACGGGAGGCCTCGAGCAGTACTTC. It is translated as CASALTGGLEQYF.

This clone was recorded only once. V usage is TRBV28 and J usage is TRBJ2-7; 8 nucleotides match TRBD2. This CDR3 contains 15 residues. Germline V gives CDR1 MDHEN, CDR2 SYDVKM. Trimming at V came to 6 bases and at J to 2 bases, leaving 9 bases not matched to a gene. Here the CDR3 reads CASSRTSGGAYEQYF. CDR3 DNA sequence: TGTGCCAGCAGCCGTACTAGCGGAGGGGCCTACGAGCAGTACTTC.

The chain recombines TRBV27 with TRBJ2-1, with unresolved D. V lost 4 bases, J lost 12 bases, and 19 bases lay in between. Germline-derived CDR1 and CDR2 are MNHEY and SMNVEV (reference sequence). This CDR3 contains 14 residues. As DNA, the CDR3 is TGTGCCAGCAGTTCCCCTTTTAGTAGTAACGTGCAGTTCTTC. It is translated as CASSSPFSSNVQFF.

V usage is TRBV28 and J usage is TRBJ2-7; TRBD1 agrees at 7 bases. The CDR3 length is 14 residues. The V gene end was trimmed by 5 bases and the J gene end by 2 bases; junction bases not matched to a gene: 6. Germline V gene lookup returns CDR1 MDHEN and CDR2 SYDVKM. The CDR3 loop is CASSNPGQTYEQYF. CDR3 in DNA: TGTGCCAGCAGTAATCCGGGACAGACCTACGAGCAGTACTTC.

The chain combines TRBV27 with TRBJ1-2, with 7 nucleotides matching TRBD1. Germline V lookup: CDR1 MNHEY, CDR2 SMNVEV (reference sequence). This CDR3 spans 14 amino acids. V shed 4 bases, J shed 8 bases, and the junction held 10 bases outside the gene matches. Here the CDR3 reads CASSWAGQAEGYTF. CDR3 nucleotide sequence: TGTGCCAGCAGTTGGGCCGGACAGGCGGAAGGCTACACCTTC.